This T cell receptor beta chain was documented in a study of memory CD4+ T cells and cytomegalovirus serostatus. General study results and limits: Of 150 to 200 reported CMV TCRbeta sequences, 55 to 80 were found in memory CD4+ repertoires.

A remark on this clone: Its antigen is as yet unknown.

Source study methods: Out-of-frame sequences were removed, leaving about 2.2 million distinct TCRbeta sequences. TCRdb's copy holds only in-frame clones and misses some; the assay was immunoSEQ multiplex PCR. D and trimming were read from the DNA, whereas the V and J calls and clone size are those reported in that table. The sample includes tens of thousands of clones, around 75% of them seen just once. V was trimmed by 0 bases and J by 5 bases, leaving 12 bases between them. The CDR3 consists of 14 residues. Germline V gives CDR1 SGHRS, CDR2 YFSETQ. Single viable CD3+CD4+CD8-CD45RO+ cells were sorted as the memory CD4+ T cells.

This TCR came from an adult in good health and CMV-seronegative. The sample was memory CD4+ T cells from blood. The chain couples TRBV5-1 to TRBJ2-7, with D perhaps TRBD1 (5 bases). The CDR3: CASSLGQGVHEQYF. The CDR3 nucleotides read TGCGCCAGCAGCTTGGGGCAGGGTGTCCACGAGCAGTACTTC.